The present TCR beta chain was sequenced within a study of T cell responses to AZD1222 COVID-19 vaccine. This clone was picked up a small number of times. Its antigen is still unknown. Other DNA sequences within the sample encode an identical CDR3. Study outcomes and limitations: Increases in Spike-specific TCR breadth and depth were seen after two AZD1222 doses. Unmutated variant regions are reportedly targeted by nearly half of spike-specific TCRs. White British donors predominated, females outnumbered males, and clonal diversity was possibly underestimated.

Profiled with immunoSEQ multiplex PCR; TCRdb holds only in-frame clones, not every one. The profile covers 96,000 or so clones, with almost 90% appearing a single time and 26% taken by the ten largest. The length of the CDR3 is 10 residues. Germline V CDR1 and CDR2: SNHLY, FYNNEI. Trimming pared 6 bases from V and 3 bases from J, leaving 3 bases between. The clonotype originates from an adult in good health. The source was peripheral blood, collected on day 0 of AZD1222 vaccination. The chain combines TRBV2 with TRBJ2-7; D not certain. In DNA, the CDR3 is TGTGCCAGCAGCGACTACGAGCAGTACTTC. Translated, it gives CASSDYEQYF.